This T cell receptor beta chain was profiled in a study of T cell responses to AZD1222 COVID-19 vaccine. To note about this clone: What it recognizes is unknown.

Method: immunoSEQ multiplex PCR; TCRdb's copy keeps in-frame clones and lacks some. This table holds 140,000 or so clones, about 90% found once. Overall study results and limits: Donors, mostly white British, included more females; clonal diversity was possibly underestimated.

The ends were cut back, 2 bases at V and 8 bases at J, with 6 bases in the middle. The length of the CDR3 is 12 residues. The material was peripheral blood, obtained on day 0 of AZD1222 vaccination. This sequence originates from an adult in good health. This chain connects TRBV12-3 or TRBV12-4 to TRBJ1-4; D gene ambiguous. CDR3 coding DNA: TGTGCCAGCAGTTTAATACGGGAAAAACTGTTTTTT. Translation gives CASSLIREKLFF.